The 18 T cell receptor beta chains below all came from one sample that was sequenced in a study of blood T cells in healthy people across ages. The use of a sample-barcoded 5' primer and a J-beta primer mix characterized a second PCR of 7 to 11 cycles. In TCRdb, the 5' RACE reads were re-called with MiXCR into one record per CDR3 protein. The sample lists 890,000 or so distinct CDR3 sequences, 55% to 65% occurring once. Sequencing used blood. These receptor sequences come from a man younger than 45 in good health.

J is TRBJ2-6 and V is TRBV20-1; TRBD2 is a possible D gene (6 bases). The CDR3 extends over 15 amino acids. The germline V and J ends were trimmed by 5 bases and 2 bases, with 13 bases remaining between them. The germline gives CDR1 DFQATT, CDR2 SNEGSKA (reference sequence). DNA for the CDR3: TGCAGTGCTCCGGGGACTTCAGCTGGGGCCAACGTCCTGACTTTC. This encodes CSAPGTSAGANVLTF.

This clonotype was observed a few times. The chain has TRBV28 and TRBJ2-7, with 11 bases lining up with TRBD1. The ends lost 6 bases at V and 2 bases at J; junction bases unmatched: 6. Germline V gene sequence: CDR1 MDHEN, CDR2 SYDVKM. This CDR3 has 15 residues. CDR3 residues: CASSLGQGVTYEQYF. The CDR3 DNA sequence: TGTGCCAGCAGCCTGGGACAGGGGGTTACCTACGAGCAGTACTTC. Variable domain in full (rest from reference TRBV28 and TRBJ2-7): DVKVTQSSRYLVKRTGEKVFLECVQDMDHENMFWYRQDPGLGLRLIYFSYDVKMKEKGDIPEGYSVSREKKERFSLILESASTNQTSMYLCASSLGQGVTYEQYFGPGTRLTVT.

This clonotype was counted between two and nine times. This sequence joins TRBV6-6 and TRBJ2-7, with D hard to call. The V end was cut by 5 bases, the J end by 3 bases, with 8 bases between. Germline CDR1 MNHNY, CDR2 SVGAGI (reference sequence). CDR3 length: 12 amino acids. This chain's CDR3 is CASSKQSYEQYF. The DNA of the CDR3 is TGTGCCAGCAGTAAACAGAGCTACGAGCAGTACTTC.

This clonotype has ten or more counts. The CDR3 spells CASSGGTTLGEQYF. As DNA, the CDR3 is TGTGCCAGCAGCGGGGGGACAACTCTGGGCGAGCAGTACTTC. V is TRBV9 and J is TRBJ2-4; TRBD1 is a possible D gene (6 bases). The closer fit of TRBJ2-7 to the DNA end suggests the J call may be wrong. Germline V gene data show CDR1 as SGDLS and CDR2 as YYNGEE. CDR3 length equals 14 residues.

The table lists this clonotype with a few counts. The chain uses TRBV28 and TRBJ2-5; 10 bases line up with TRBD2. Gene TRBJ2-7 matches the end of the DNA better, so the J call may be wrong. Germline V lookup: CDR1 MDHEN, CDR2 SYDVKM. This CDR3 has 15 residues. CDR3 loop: CASSLISGGANEQYF. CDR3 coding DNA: TGTGCCAGCAGTTTAATAAGCGGGGGGGCGAACGAGCAGTACTTC.

DNA of the CDR3: TGCAGCGTTCGGGACATTAAGGGCTATGGCTACACCTTC. Its translation: CSVRDIKGYGYTF. V gene TRBV29-1 combines with J gene TRBJ1-2, with D maybe TRBD1 (6 bases). Trimming shortened V by 5 bases and J by 4 bases, and 14 bases separated the two germline ends. Germline V gene sequence: CDR1 SQVTM, CDR2 ANQGSEA. The CDR3 has 13 residues.

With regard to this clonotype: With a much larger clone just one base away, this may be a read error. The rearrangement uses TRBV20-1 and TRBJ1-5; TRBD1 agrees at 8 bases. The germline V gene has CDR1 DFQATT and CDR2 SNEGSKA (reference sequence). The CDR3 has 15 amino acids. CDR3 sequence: CSASQGAYSNQPRHF. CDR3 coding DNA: TGCAGTGCTAGCCAGGGGGCCTATAGCAATCAGCCCCGGCATTTT.

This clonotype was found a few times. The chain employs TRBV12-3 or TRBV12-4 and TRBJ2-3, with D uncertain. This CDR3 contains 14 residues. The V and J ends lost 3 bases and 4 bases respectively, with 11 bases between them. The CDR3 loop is CASSFPERPDTQYF. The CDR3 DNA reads TGTGCCAGCAGTTTCCCCGAGAGACCAGATACGCAGTATTTT.

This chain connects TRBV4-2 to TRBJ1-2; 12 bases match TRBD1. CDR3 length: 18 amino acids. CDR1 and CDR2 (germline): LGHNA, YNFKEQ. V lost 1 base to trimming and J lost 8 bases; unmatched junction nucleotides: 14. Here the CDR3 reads CASSQGGQGADGTQGYTF. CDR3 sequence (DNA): TGTGCCAGCAGCCAAGGGGGACAGGGGGCAGACGGAACTCAAGGCTACACCTTC.

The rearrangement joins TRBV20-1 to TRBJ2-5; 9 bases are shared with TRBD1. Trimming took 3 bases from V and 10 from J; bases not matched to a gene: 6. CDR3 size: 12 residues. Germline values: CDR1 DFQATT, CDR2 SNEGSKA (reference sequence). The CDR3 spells CSARGDRAIQYF. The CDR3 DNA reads TGCAGTGCTAGGGGGGACAGGGCCATCCAGTACTTC.

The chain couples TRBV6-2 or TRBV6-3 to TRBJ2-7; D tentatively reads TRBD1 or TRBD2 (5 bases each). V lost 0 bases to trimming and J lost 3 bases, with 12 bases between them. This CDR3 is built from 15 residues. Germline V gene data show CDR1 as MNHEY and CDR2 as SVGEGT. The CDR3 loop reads CASSYSGRQIYEQYF. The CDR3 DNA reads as TGTGCCAGCAGTTACTCGGGACGGCAGATCTACGAGCAGTACTTC.

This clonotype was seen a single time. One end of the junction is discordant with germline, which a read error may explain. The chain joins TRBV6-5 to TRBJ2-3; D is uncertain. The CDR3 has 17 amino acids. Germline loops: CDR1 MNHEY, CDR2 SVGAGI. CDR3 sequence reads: CASSYSVFLQNTDTRYF. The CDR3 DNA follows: TGTGCCAGCAGTTACTCTGTATTCCTCCAAAACACAGATACGCGGTATTTT.

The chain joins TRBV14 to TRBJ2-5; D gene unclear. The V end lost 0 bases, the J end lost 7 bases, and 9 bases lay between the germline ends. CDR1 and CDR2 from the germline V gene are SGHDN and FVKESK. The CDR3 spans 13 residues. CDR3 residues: CASSQEVARTQYF. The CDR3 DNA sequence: TGTGCCAGCAGCCAAGAAGTGGCGAGGACCCAGTACTTC.

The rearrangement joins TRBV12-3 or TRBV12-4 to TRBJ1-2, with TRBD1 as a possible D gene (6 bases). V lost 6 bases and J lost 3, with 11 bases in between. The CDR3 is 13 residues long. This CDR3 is CASRPRGHYGYTF. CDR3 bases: TGTGCCAGCAGGCCACGGGGGCACTATGGCTACACCTTC.

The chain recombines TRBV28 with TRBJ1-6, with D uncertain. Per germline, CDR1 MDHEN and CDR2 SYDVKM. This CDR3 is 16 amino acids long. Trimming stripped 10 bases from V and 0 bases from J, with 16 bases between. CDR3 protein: CATSWPGSSYNSPLHF. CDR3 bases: TGTGCCACCTCCTGGCCGGGGAGCTCCTATAATTCACCCCTCCACTTT.

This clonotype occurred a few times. In DNA form, the CDR3 reads TGTGCCAGCAGCTGGACTTCCCTTTCGGATGGCTACACCTTC. Its protein is CASSWTSLSDGYTF. The chain couples TRBV7-9 to TRBJ1-2; D gene ambiguous. The CDR3 contains 14 residues. Germline V gene lookup returns CDR1 SEHNR and CDR2 FQNEAQ (reference sequence). V shed 4 bases and J shed 6 bases, with 15 bases lying between them.

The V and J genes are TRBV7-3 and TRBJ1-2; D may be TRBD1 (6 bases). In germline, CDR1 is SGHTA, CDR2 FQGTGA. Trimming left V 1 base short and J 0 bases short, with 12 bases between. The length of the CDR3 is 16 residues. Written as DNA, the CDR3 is TGTGCCAGCAGCTTAAGCCTTAGGACAGCTAACTATGGCTACACCTTC. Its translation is CASSLSLRTANYGYTF.

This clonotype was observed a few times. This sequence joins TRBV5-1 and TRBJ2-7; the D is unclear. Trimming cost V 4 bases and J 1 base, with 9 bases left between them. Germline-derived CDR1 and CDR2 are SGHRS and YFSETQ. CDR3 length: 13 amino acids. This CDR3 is CASSPSLSYEQYF. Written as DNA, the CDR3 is TGCGCCAGCAGCCCGTCACTATCCTACGAGCAGTACTTC.